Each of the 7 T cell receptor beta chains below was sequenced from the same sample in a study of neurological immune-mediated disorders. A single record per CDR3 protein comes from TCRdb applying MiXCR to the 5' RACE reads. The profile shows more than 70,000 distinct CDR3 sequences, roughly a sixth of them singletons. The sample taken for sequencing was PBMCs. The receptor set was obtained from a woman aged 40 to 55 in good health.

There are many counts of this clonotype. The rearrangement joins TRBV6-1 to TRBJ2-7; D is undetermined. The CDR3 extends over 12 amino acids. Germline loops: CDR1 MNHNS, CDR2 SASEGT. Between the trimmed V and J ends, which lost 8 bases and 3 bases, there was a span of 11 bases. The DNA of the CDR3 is TGTGCCAGCCGCTCCTTTAGCTACGAGCAGTACGTC. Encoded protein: CASRSFSYEQYV.

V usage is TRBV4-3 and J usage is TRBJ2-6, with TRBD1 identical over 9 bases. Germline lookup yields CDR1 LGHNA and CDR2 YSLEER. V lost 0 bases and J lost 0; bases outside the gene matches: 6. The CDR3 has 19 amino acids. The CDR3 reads CASSQDDGTGSSGANVLTF. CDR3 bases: TGCGCCAGCAGCCAAGATGACGGGACAGGGTCCTCTGGGGCCAACGTCCTGACTTTC.

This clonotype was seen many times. The CDR3 DNA sequence: TGTGCCATCAGTGGGGACAGGGTCGCTGAAGCTTTCTTT. Amino acid sequence: CAISGDRVAEAFF. The chain links TRBV10-3 to TRBJ1-1; 9 nucleotides line up with TRBD1. The CDR3 has 13 residues. V gave up 4 bases and J gave up 6 bases; unmatched junction bases: 3. Germline values: CDR1 ENHRY, CDR2 SYGVKD.

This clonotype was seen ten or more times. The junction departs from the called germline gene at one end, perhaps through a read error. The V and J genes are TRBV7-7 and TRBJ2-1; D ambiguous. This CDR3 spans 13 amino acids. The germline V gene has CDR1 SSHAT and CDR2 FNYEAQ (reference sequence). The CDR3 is CASSLQPSNEQFF. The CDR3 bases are TGTGCTAGCAGCCTACAACCTTCCAATGAGCAGTTCTTC.

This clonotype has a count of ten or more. As DNA, the CDR3 is TGTGCCAGCAGTCTGAGACTAGCTGGGGAGACCCAGTACTTC. Residues: CASSLRLAGETQYF. The chain employs TRBV27 and TRBJ2-5, with 7 nucleotides matching TRBD2. The CDR3 runs to 14 residues. Per germline, CDR1 MNHEY and CDR2 SMNVEV (reference sequence). V lost 5 bases to trimming and J lost 5 bases; unmatched junction nucleotides: 8.

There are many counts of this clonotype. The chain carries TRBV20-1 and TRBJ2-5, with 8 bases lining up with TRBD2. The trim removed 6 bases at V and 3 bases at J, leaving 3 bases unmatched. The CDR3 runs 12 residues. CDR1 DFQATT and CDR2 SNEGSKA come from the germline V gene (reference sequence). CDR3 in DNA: TGCAGTGCAACTAGCGGTGAAGAGACCCAGTACTTC. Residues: CSATSGEETQYF.

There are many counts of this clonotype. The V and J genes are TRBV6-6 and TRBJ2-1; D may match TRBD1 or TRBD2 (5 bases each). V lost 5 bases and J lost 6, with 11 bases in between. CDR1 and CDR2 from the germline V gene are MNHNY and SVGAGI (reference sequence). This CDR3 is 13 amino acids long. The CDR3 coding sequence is TGTGCCAGCAGTACCGCTGGGGGCAATGAGCAGTTCTTC. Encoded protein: CASSTAGGNEQFF.